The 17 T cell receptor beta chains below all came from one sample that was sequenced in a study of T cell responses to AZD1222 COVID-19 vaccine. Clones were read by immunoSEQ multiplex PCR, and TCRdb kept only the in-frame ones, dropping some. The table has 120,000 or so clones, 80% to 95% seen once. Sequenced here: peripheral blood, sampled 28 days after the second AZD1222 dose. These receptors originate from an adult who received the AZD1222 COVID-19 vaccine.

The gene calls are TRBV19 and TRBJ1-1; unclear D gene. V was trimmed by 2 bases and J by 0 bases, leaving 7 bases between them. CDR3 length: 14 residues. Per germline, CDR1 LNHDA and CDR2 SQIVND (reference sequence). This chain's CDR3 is CASSISYMNTEAFF. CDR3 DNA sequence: TGTGCCAGTAGTATAAGCTACATGAACACTGAAGCTTTCTTT. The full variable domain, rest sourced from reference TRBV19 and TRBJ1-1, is DGGITQSPKYLFRKEGQNVTLSCEQNLNHDAMYWYRQDPGQGLRLIYYSQIVNDFQKGDIAEGYSVSREKKESFPLTVTSAQKNPTAFYLCASSISYMNTEAFFGQGTRLTVV.

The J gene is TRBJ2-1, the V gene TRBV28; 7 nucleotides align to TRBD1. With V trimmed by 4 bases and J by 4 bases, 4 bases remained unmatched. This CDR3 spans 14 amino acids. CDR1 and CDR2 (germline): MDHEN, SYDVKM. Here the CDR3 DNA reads TGTGCCAGCAGTTCGGGACAGTATTACAATGAGCAGTTCTTC. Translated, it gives CASSSGQYYNEQFF.

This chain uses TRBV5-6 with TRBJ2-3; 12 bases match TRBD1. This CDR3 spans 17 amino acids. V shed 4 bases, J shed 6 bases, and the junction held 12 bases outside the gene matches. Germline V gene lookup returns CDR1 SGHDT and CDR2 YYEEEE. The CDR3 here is CASSPGGTGGDWDTQYF. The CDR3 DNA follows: TGTGCCAGCAGCCCAGGTGGGACAGGGGGCGATTGGGATACGCAGTATTTT. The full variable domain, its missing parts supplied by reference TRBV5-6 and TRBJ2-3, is DAGVTQSPTHLIKTRGQQVTLRCSPKSGHDTVSWYQQALGQGPQFIFQYYEEEERQRGNFPDRFSGHQFPNYSSELNVNALLLGDSALYLCASSPGGTGGDWDTQYFGPGTRLTVL.

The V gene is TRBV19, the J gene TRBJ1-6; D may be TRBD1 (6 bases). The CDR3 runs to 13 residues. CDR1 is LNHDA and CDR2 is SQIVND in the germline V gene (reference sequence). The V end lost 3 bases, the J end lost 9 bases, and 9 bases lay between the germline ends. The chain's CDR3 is CASSIGQPSPLHF. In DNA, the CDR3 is TGTGCCAGTAGTATCGGACAGCCTTCACCCCTCCACTTT.

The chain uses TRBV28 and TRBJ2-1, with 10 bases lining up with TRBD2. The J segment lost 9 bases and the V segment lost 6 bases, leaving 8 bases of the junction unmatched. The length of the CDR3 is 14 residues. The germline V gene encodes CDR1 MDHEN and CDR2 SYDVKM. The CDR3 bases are TGTGCCAGCAGGCCAGGACTAGCGGAGTCTGAGCAGTTCTTC. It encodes CASRPGLAESEQFF.

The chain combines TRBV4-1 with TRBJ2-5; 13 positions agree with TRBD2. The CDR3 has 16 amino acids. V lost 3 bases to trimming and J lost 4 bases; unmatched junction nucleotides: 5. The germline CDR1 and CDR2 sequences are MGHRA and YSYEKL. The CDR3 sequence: CASSQSGTSGVETQYF. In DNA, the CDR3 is TGCGCCAGCAGCCAGTCCGGGACTAGCGGGGTAGAGACCCAGTACTTC.

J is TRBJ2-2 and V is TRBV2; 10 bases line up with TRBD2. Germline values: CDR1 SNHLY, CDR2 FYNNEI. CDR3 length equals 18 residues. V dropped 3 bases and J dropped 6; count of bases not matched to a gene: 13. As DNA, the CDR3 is TGTGCCAGCAGTGAGGCTAGCGGGAGTTCCACCCGTCCCGGGGAGCTGTTTTTT. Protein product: CASSEASGSSTRPGELFF.

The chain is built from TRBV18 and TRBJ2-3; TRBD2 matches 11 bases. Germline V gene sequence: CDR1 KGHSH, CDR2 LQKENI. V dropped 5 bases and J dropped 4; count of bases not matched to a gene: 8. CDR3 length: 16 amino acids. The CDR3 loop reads CASSTYLAGGPDTQYF. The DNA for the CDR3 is TGTGCCAGCTCAACCTACCTAGCGGGGGGCCCAGATACGCAGTATTTT.

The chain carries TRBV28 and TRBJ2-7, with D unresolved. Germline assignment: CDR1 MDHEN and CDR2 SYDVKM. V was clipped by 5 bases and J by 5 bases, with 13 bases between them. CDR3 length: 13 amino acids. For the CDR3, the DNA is TGTGCCAGCAGTCCCGGTAGGGCCGACGAGCAGTACTTC. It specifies CASSPGRADEQYF. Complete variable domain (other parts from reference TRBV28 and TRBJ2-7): DVKVTQSSRYLVKRTGEKVFLECVQDMDHENMFWYRQDPGLGLRLIYFSYDVKMKEKGDIPEGYSVSREKKERFSLILESASTNQTSMYLCASSPGRADEQYFGPGTRLTVT.

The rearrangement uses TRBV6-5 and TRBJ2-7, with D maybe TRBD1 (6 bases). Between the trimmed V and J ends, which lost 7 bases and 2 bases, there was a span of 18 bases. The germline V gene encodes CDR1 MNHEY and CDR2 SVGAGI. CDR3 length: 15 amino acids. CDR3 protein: CASNPGTGLAYEQYF. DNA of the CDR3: TGTGCCAGCAACCCCGGCACAGGGCTAGCCTACGAGCAGTACTTC.

The CDR3 bases are TGCGCCAGCAGCTTGGAAGGAGGGGGTAGGAACAATCAGCCCCAGCATTTT. As protein: CASSLEGGGRNNQPQHF. The V and J genes are TRBV5-1 and TRBJ1-5; weak D call: TRBD1 (6 bases). Germline V gene sequence: CDR1 SGHRS, CDR2 YFSETQ. The V and J ends lost 0 bases and 3 bases respectively, with 16 bases between them. This CDR3 has 17 residues.

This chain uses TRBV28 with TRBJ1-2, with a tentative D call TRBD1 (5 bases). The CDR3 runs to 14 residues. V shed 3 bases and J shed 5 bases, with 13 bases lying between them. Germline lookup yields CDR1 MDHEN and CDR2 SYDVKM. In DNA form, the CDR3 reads TGTGCCAGCAGTTTGGTTGACAGCAGTTATGGCTACACCTTC. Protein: CASSLVDSSYGYTF.

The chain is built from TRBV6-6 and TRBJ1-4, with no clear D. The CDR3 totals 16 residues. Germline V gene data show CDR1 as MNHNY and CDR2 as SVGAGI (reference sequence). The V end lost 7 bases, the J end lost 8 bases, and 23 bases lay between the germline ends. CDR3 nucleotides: TGTGCCAGCACCACATTACCCCCGGCCCCGGGGGAAAAACTGTTTTTT. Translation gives CASTTLPPAPGEKLFF.

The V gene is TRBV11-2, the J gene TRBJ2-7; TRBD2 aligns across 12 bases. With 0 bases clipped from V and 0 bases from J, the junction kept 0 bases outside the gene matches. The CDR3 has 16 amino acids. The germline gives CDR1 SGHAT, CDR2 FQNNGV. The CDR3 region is CASSLETSGSSYEQYF. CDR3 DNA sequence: TGTGCCAGCAGCTTAGAGACTAGCGGGAGCTCCTACGAGCAGTACTTC.

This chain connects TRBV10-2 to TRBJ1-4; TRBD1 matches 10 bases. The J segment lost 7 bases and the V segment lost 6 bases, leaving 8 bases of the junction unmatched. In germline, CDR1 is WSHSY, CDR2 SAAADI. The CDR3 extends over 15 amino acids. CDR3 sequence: CASSQGGQGFEKLFF. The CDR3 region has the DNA TGCGCCAGCAGCCAGGGGGGACAGGGGTTTGAAAAACTGTTTTTT.

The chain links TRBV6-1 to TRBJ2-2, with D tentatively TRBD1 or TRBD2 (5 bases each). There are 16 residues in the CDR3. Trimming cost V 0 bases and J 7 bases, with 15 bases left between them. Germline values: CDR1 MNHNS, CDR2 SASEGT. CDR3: CASSEAAWGIGGELFF. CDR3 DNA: TGTGCCAGCAGTGAAGCCGCTTGGGGGATCGGCGGGGAGCTGTTTTTT.

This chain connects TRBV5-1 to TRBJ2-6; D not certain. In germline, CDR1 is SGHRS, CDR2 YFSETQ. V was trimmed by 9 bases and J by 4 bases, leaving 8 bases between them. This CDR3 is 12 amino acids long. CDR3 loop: CAIFAGANVLTF. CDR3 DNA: TGCGCCATTTTCGCCGGGGCCAACGTCCTGACTTTC.